Listed below are T cell receptor beta chains from one sample, sequenced in a study of cytotoxic CD8 clonotypes in ibrutinib-treated CLL. TCRdb's copy holds only in-frame clones and misses some; the assay was immunoSEQ multiplex PCR. The sample consists of 330,000 or so clones, roughly 70% of them appearing once. Sample: PBMCs, taken after 36 months of ibrutinib treatment. These receptors were obtained from a human donor with chronic lymphocytic leukemia. CDR3s include the opening cysteine and the closing phenylalanine or tryptophan. D genes are given only for firm matches. Expanded clones get a size class; other rows say once, few or many, or leave the size out.

V: TRBV4-1; D: TRBD1; J: TRBJ1-1; size: .; DNA: TGCGCCAGCAGCCAAGGCCCCAGACAGGGGGTGAACACTGAAGCTTTCTTT; CDR3: CASSQGPRQGVNTEAFF
V: TRBV7-3; D: TRBD2; J: TRBJ2-1; size: few; DNA: TGTGCCAGCAGCCTCGGACTAGGAGACAATGAGCAGTTCTTC; CDR3: CASSLGLGDNEQFF
V: TRBV25-1; D: TRBD1; J: TRBJ2-7; size: .; DNA: TGTGCCAGTAGGGACAGCGACCTCAACGAGCAGTACTTC; CDR3: CASRDSDLNEQYF
V: TRBV10-3; D: .; J: TRBJ1-3; size: .; DNA: TGTGCCATCAGTGCAGGGTCGGGAAACACCATATATTTT; CDR3: CAISAGSGNTIYF
V: TRBV7-9; D: .; J: TRBJ2-3; size: many; DNA: TGTGCCAGCAGCCCCCTCCCAGATACGCAGTATTTT; CDR3: CASSPLPDTQYF
V: TRBV28; D: .; J: TRBJ1-1; size: .; DNA: TGTGCCAGCAGTCCAGTAATACCAGAAGCTTTCTTT; CDR3: CASSPVIPEAFF
V: TRBV4-1; D: TRBD1; J: TRBJ2-7; size: .; DNA: TGCGCCAGCAGCCAAGATGGGACAGGGAGGGGCTGGGAGCAGTACTTC; CDR3: CASSQDGTGRGWEQYF
V: TRBV19; D: TRBD1; J: TRBJ2-6; size: .; DNA: TGTGCCAGTAGTATCGTGACAGGGAAGCCTGGGGCCAACGTCCTGACTTTC; CDR3: CASSIVTGKPGANVLTF
V: TRBV5-6; D: .; J: TRBJ2-7; size: .; DNA: TGTGCCAGCAGCCAAGGAGGGTCGCACGAGCAGTACTTC; CDR3: CASSQGGSHEQYF
V: TRBV19; D: TRBD1; J: TRBJ1-2; size: .; DNA: TGTGCCAGTTCGGACAGGGGGGAAACTAACTATGGCTACACCTTC; CDR3: CASSDRGETNYGYTF
V: TRBV7-9; D: TRBD1; J: TRBJ1-4; size: .; DNA: TGTGCCAGCAGCTTATTGGGACAGGGCGGTGAAAAACTGTTTTTT; CDR3: CASSLLGQGGEKLFF